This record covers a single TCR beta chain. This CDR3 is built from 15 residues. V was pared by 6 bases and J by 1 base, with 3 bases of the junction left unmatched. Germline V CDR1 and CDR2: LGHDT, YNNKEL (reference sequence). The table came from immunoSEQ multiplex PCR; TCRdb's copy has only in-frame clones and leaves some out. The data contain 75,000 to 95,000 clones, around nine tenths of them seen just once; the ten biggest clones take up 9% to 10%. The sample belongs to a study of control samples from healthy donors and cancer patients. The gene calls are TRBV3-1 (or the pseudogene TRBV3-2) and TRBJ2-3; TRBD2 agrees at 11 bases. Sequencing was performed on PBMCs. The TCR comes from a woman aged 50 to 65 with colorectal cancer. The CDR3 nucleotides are TGTGCCAGCAGACTTAGCGGGGGGGGCACAGATACGCAGTATTTT. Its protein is CASRLSGGGTDTQYF.